This T cell receptor (beta chain) was retrieved from a study of cytomegalovirus exposure and HLA in healthy donors. Study results and limitations: A later analysis associated 16,951 TCR beta sequences with HLA alleles at a 0.05 false discovery rate.

This clone turned up a few times. The antigen is not known. PCR amplification relied on 60 Vbeta primers (plus 13 Jbeta primers). TCRdb keeps only in-frame clones here, not all; method: immunoSEQ multiplex PCR. The top ten clones hold roughly 3% of a sample with about 96,000 clones, approximately 64% of them seen once. CDR1 is SGHNT and CDR2 is YYREEE in the germline V gene (reference sequence). This CDR3 is 13 amino acids long. V was cut by 0 bases and J by 5 bases, with 8 bases left in between. The receptor comes from a man aged 60-69 years in good health and CMV-seronegative. Material: PBMCs. V usage is TRBV5-4 and J usage is TRBJ1-2; perhaps TRBD1 as D (6 bases). In DNA form, the CDR3 reads TGTGCCAGCAGCTTGGGGACAGAATATGGCTACACCTTC. Translation gives CASSLGTEYGYTF.